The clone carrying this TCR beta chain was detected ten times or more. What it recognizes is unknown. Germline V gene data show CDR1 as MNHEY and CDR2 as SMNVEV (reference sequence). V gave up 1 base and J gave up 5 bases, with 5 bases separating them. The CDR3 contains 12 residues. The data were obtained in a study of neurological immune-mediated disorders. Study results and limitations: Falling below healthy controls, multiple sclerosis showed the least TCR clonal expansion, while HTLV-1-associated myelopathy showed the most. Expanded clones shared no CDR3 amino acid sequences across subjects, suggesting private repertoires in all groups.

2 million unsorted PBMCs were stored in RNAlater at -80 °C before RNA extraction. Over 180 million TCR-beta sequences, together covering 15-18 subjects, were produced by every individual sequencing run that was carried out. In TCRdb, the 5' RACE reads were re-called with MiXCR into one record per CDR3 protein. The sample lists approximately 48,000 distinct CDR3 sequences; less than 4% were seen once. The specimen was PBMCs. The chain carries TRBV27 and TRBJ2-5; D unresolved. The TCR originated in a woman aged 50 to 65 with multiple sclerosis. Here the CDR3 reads CASSLLGETQYF. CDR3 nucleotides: TGTGCCAGCAGTTTATTAGGGGAGACCCAGTACTTC.